A selection of T cell receptor beta chains follows, all from one sample in a study of blood T cell repertoires in COVID-19. Sequencing used immunoSEQ multiplex PCR; TCRdb keeps in-frame clones, though not all of them. This sample has 85,000 to 130,000 clones, with about four fifths found just once. Material: peripheral blood. These receptors were collected from a woman in her sixties with acute or convalescent COVID-19. CDR3s include the opening cysteine and the closing phenylalanine or tryptophan. Not every row has a clone size; where given, it reads once, few, many or a size class.

TRBV6-1 | once | 13 | CASSESRDSPLHF
TRBV7-2 | once | 17 | CASSNIAGVTSTDTQYF
TRBV2 | NA | 17 | CASSGLAGYPNTGELFF
TRBV14 | NA | 16 | CASSQVFLRDDYGYTF
TRBV7-8 | NA | 15 | CASSLVGGGPNEQFF
TRBV27 | NA | 14 | CASSLSRENEKLFF
TRBV20-1 | NA | 10 | CSASRTEAFF
TRBV5-4 | NA | 14 | CASSHRVKGEKLFF
TRBV29-1 | NA | 13 | CSVTGADTDTQYF
TRBV30 | NA | 15 | CAWASGARGGETQYF
TRBV30 | many | 13 | CAWSTGGNYGYTF
TRBV12-5 | NA | 16 | CASGLVLAGDTGELFF
TRBV2 | NA | 15 | CASSQETGGSYEQYF
TRBV2 | once | 16 | CASSGLPSGNTGELFF
TRBV7-2 | once | 15 | CASSFSSGGATEQYF
TRBV12-2 | once | 19 | CASRLVMREGAVGTDTQYF
TRBV6-1 | NA | 16 | CASSEGLRPQNSPLHF
TRBV5-1 | NA | 14 | CASTVQGGTDTQYF
TRBV10-1 | few | 14 | CASARGGFAGELFF
TRBV7-2 | NA | 16 | CASSLEAGLTNEKLFF
TRBV3-1/TRBV3-2 | NA | 13 | CASSPRGRDTQYF
TRBV27 | NA | 14 | CASSPGGLAYEQYF
TRBV2 | NA | 17 | CASSVLGQGYSNQPQHF
TRBV7-9 | NA | 15 | CASSLLGRGGYGYTF
TRBV6-2/TRBV6-3 | NA | 15 | CASSLGTPSYNEQFF